This TCR beta chain originates from a study of control samples from healthy donors and cancer patients (dated by TCRdb to about 2020). Note on this clone: Its antigen is not yet known. No much larger clone is present one base from it, and per-base qualities are unavailable.

V drops 0 bases and J drops 3 bases, leaving 14 bases in between. Sequences MNHEY (CDR1) and SVGAGI (CDR2) are obtained from the germline V gene. The CDR3, cysteine through phenylalanine, is 16 amino acids long. The CDR3 DNA has 48 bases and is translated from base 1. Libraries were made using the immunoSEQ multiplex PCR assay. This immuneACCESS table, as held by TCRdb, lists in-frame sequences with V and J called but not all clones. Of the missing ones, under half trace to an unresolved V gene in checked studies; the others have no known cause. For this sample there are approximately 150,000 clones; under 95% appear just once. The biggest ten clones account for roughly 5.7% of the sample.

This sequence was found in a man younger than 35 in good health. Sample: blood. This receptor chain uses TRBV6-5 and TRBJ2-5; perhaps TRBD1 is the D gene, with 5 bases matching. The nucleotide sequence reads TGTGCCAGCAGTTACTCAGAGACAGCCCCCAAAGAGACCCAGTACTTC. This codes for CASSYSETAPKETQYF.